These 27 T cell receptor beta chains were sequenced from one sample in a study of neoadjuvant anti-PD-1 for oral cavity cancer. The assay was immunoSEQ multiplex PCR, and TCRdb's table has in-frame clones only and misses some. This table has approximately 12,000 clones, over 50% appearing once. The sample consisted of tumor tissue, taken before nivolumab (anti-PD-1) treatment. The source of these receptors is a person aged 40 to 85 with oral cavity squamous cell carcinoma.

A few counts support this clone. The chain links TRBV14 to TRBJ2-7, with D tentatively TRBD2 (6 bases). The germline CDR1 and CDR2 sequences are SGHDN and FVKESK. Trimming left V 5 bases short and J 5 bases short, with 13 bases between. This CDR3 comprises 13 residues. This chain's CDR3 is CASSFLEGDEQYF. Written as DNA, the CDR3 is TGTGCCAGCAGCTTCCTGGAGGGAGACGAGCAGTACTTC.

The genes are TRBV7-3 and TRBJ2-5; 9 positions match TRBD1. The germline V gene encodes CDR1 SGHTA and CDR2 FQGTGA. The CDR3 is 13 residues long. The V segment lost 5 bases and the J segment 3 bases; nucleotides outside the gene matches: 1. This chain's CDR3 is CASSRQGEETQYF. The CDR3 DNA follows: TGTGCCAGCAGCAGACAGGGGGAAGAGACCCAGTACTTC.

V gene TRBV6-6 combines with J gene TRBJ2-1; no clear D. CDR3 length: 13 amino acids. CDR1 and CDR2 from the germline V gene are MNHNY and SVGAGI (reference sequence). V gave up 5 bases and J gave up 12 bases, with 17 bases separating them. The chain's CDR3 is CASSPPPSGTQFF. The DNA for the CDR3 is TGTGCCAGCAGTCCCCCGCCGTCGGGTACGCAGTTCTTC.

V is TRBV27 and J is TRBJ1-2, with TRBD1 identical over 9 bases. J lost 3 bases, V lost 5 bases, and 7 bases had no gene match. There are 15 residues in the CDR3. In germline, CDR1 is MNHEY, CDR2 SMNVEV (reference sequence). The CDR3 sequence: CASSPLQGADYGYTF. In DNA, the CDR3 is TGTGCCAGCAGTCCGCTACAGGGGGCGGACTATGGCTACACCTTC.

This clone was counted once. This chain uses TRBV30 with TRBJ2-1; 7 positions agree with TRBD1. The junction had 8 bases not matched to a gene; V was cut back by 3 bases and J by 9 bases. The germline V gene encodes CDR1 GTSNPN and CDR2 SVGIG (reference sequence). The CDR3 spans 13 residues. The CDR3 region is CAWRGKGGGEQFF. CDR3 bases: TGTGCCTGGAGGGGAAAAGGGGGCGGTGAGCAGTTCTTC.

The genes are TRBV11-2 and TRBJ2-3; no definite D call. V was cut by 0 bases and J by 6 bases, with 10 bases left in between. CDR3 length: 14 residues. CDR1 SGHAT and CDR2 FQNNGV come from the germline V gene. The DNA of the CDR3 is TGTGCCAGCAGCTTAGATGGGCCGCTCGATACGCAGTATTTT. It is translated as CASSLDGPLDTQYF.

The rearrangement uses TRBV14 and TRBJ2-7; D may be TRBD1 (6 bases). Germline CDR1 and CDR2: SGHDN and FVKESK. V lost 6 bases and J 0 bases, leaving 9 bases between the germline ends. This CDR3 comprises 13 residues. This CDR3 is CASSRGGSYEQYF. In DNA, the CDR3 is TGTGCCAGCAGTCGAGGGGGCTCCTACGAGCAGTACTTC. Full variable domain (missing parts from reference TRBV14 and TRBJ2-7): EAGVTQFPSHSVIEKGQTVTLRCDPISGHDNLYWYRRVMGKEIKFLLHFVKESKQDESGMPNNRFLAERTGGTYSTLKVQPAELEDSGVYFCASSRGGSYEQYFGPGTRLTVT.

V and J are TRBV28 and TRBJ2-5; 9 bases fit TRBD2. Per the germline V gene, CDR1 is MDHEN and CDR2 is SYDVKM. The length of the CDR3 is 14 residues. V lost 5 bases and J lost 5; bases outside the gene matches: 6. The CDR3 is CASSDSGSRETQYF. CDR3 coding DNA: TGTGCCAGCAGTGATAGCGGGAGCAGGGAGACCCAGTACTTC.

The chain is built from TRBV7-2 and TRBJ2-2; 9 bases are shared with TRBD2. Trimming at V came to 2 bases and at J to 8 bases, leaving 9 bases not matched to a gene. This CDR3 has 16 amino acids. The germline gives CDR1 SGHTA, CDR2 FQGNSA. CDR3 in DNA: TGTGCCAGCAGCTTAAGATATAGCGGGAGTGGGGGGGAGCTGTTTTTT. Translated: CASSLRYSGSGGELFF.

CDR3 region: CATFYEQYF. The DNA for the CDR3 is TGTGCCACCTTCTACGAGCAGTACTTC. The V gene is TRBV5-6, the J gene TRBJ2-7; D is uncertain. The V end was cut by 9 bases, the J end by 3 bases, with 4 bases between. Germline CDR1 SGHDT, CDR2 YYEEEE. The CDR3 loop spans 9 amino acids.

The chain employs TRBV6-1 and TRBJ1-5; TRBD1 aligns across 7 bases. Germline loops: CDR1 MNHNS, CDR2 SASEGT. This CDR3 is 14 amino acids long. Trimming cost V 6 bases and J 6 bases; bases outside gene matches: 8. Written as DNA, the CDR3 is TGTGCCAGCAGGGGGGACAGCGGGGGTCAGCCCCAGCATTTT. Encoded protein: CASRGDSGGQPQHF.

The CDR3 DNA follows: TGTGCCAGCAGTTACAGGGTGGACGGGGAGCTGTTTTTT. Its translation: CASSYRVDGELFF. This chain uses TRBV27 with TRBJ2-2; possible D gene TRBD1, 6 bases. V shed 4 bases and J shed 7 bases, with 10 bases lying between them. Germline-derived CDR1 and CDR2 are MNHEY and SMNVEV (reference sequence). This CDR3 is built from 13 residues.

The chain joins TRBV4-2 to TRBJ2-1, with unresolved D. Germline lookup yields CDR1 LGHNA and CDR2 YNFKEQ. Trimming removed 4 bases from V and 4 bases from J, with 8 bases in between. The CDR3 contains 13 residues. CDR3 protein: CASSPGSYNEQFF. CDR3 nucleotide sequence: TGTGCCAGCAGCCCCGGCTCGTACAATGAGCAGTTCTTC.

The chain carries TRBV5-1 and TRBJ2-7; 8 bases align to TRBD2. Per the germline V gene, CDR1 is SGHRS and CDR2 is YFSETQ. V lost 4 bases to trimming and J lost 4 bases; unmatched junction nucleotides: 16. The CDR3 covers 17 residues. The CDR3 DNA reads as TGCGCCAGCAGCGCAAGCGGGAGTGGGGCCTCAAGGTACGAGCAGTACTTC. Its translation: CASSASGSGASRYEQYF.

V and J are TRBV30 and TRBJ2-1; 11 bases align to TRBD2. The J segment lost 7 bases and the V segment lost 3 bases, leaving 8 bases of the junction unmatched. Germline-derived CDR1 and CDR2 are GTSNPN and SVGIG (reference sequence). The CDR3 totals 15 residues. The CDR3 protein is CAWSRGLAGGNEQFF. Here the CDR3 DNA reads TGTGCCTGGAGCCGAGGGCTAGCGGGAGGTAATGAGCAGTTCTTC.

This chain connects TRBV2 to TRBJ2-5; TRBD2 matches at 9 bases. Germline V CDR1 and CDR2: SNHLY, FYNNEI. The CDR3 loop spans 16 amino acids. The V segment lost 4 bases and the J segment 3 bases; nucleotides outside the gene matches: 9. This CDR3 is CASSVVTSGSKETQYF. The CDR3 coding sequence is TGTGCCAGCAGTGTAGTGACTAGCGGCTCCAAAGAGACCCAGTACTTC.

The V and J genes are TRBV28 and TRBJ2-3; no definite D call. The CDR3 loop spans 16 amino acids. Germline CDR1 reads MDHEN; CDR2 reads SYDVKM. V was clipped by 3 bases and J by 2 bases, with 15 bases between them. The CDR3 reads CASSFAGLTFTDTQYF. CDR3 coding DNA: TGTGCCAGCAGTTTTGCTGGATTAACCTTCACAGATACGCAGTATTTT.

This clone was counted a single time. The CDR3, as DNA: TGTGCCAGCAGCTTATTTAGGGCCTCCTACGAGCAGTACTTC. It specifies CASSLFRASYEQYF. The chain is built from TRBV7-6 and TRBJ2-7; D gene uncertain. Trimming left V 2 bases short and J 0 bases short, with 8 bases between. CDR1 and CDR2 (germline): SGHVS, FNYEAQ. The CDR3 totals 14 residues.

This chain uses TRBV11-3 with TRBJ2-1, with D hard to call. In germline, CDR1 is SGHNT, CDR2 YENEEA. The CDR3 is 13 amino acids. V lost 5 bases, J lost 7 bases, and 12 bases lay in between. The CDR3 sequence is CASSKLSQNEQFF. CDR3 DNA sequence: TGTGCCAGCAGCAAGCTTAGCCAGAATGAGCAGTTCTTC.

Regarding this clone: Other DNA sequences within the sample encode an identical CDR3. The chain employs TRBV2 and TRBJ2-7; 7 positions match TRBD2. V lost 6 bases to trimming and J lost 1 base; unmatched junction nucleotides: 12. The CDR3 totals 16 residues. Germline-derived CDR1 and CDR2 are SNHLY and FYNNEI. CDR3 nucleotide sequence: TGTGCCAGCAGGGGGGGGTTCAGCGGGTCGTCCTACGAGCAGTACTTC. It codes for CASRGGFSGSSYEQYF.

This clone showed up just a few times. The chain has TRBV4-1 and TRBJ2-7; D might be TRBD2 (5 bases). CDR3 length equals 17 residues. V was pared by 5 bases and J by 2 bases, with 22 bases between. Germline values: CDR1 MGHRA, CDR2 YSYEKL. CDR3 DNA sequence: TGCGCCAGCAGCTCCGACGGCGGTCGAGGGAGACCCTACGAGCAGTACTTC. It yields the protein CASSSDGGRGRPYEQYF.

The count of this clone is one. The V call is TRBV11-3, the J call TRBJ2-3, with D possibly being TRBD2 (6 bases). CDR1 and CDR2 from the germline V gene are SGHNT and YENEEA. The CDR3 loop spans 15 amino acids. Between the trimmed V and J ends, which lost 7 bases and 5 bases, there was a span of 19 bases. The CDR3, as DNA: TGTGCCAGCAACTATTCGGACGGGAGTTTAGATACGCAGTATTTT. Protein: CASNYSDGSLDTQYF. Based on the CDR3 plus reference TRBV11-3 and TRBJ2-3, the full variable domain is EAGVVQSPRYKIIEKKQPVAFWCNPISGHNTLYWYLQNLGQGPELLIRYENEEAVDDSQLPKDRFSAERLKGVDSTLKIQPAELGDSAVYLCASNYSDGSLDTQYFGPGTRLTVL.

This sequence joins TRBV28 and TRBJ1-2; D is undetermined. The CDR3 spans 13 residues. Trimming took off 7 bases at V and 0 bases at J, with 9 bases between the two ends. Germline V gene lookup returns CDR1 MDHEN and CDR2 SYDVKM. The CDR3 DNA is TGTGCCAGCAAGGGCTCAGCTAACTATGGCTACACCTTC. It codes for CASKGSANYGYTF.

In DNA, the CDR3 is TGTGCCAGCATCCATGGACTAGCATCTCTCGAGCAGTACTTC. Translated: CASIHGLASLEQYF. V usage is TRBV6-1 and J usage is TRBJ2-7, with 8 nucleotides matching TRBD2. CDR3 length: 14 amino acids. From germline, CDR1 is MNHNS and CDR2 SASEGT. The V and J ends lost 7 bases and 6 bases, in that order; junction bases with no gene match: 11.

The chain employs TRBV6-5 and TRBJ1-3; 8 nucleotides line up with TRBD1. The CDR3 sequence is 15 residues long. With V trimmed by 5 bases and J by 2 bases, 5 bases remained unmatched. CDR1 MNHEY and CDR2 SVGAGI come from the germline V gene. The CDR3 nucleotides are TGTGCCAGCAGTCTATGGACAGGGACTGGAAACACCATATATTTT. It translates to CASSLWTGTGNTIYF.

The chain carries TRBV27 and TRBJ2-4; 10 nucleotides align to TRBD2. The germline V gene encodes CDR1 MNHEY and CDR2 SMNVEV (reference sequence). The CDR3 totals 16 residues. Unmatched junction bases numbered 3, after V lost 2 bases and J lost 2 bases. CDR3 in DNA: TGTGCCAGCAGTTTAAGAGCGGGAGGGCCCAAAAACATTCAGTACTTC. Translated, it gives CASSLRAGGPKNIQYF.

The chain links TRBV29-1 to TRBJ2-1, with TRBD2 matching over 10 bases. There are 14 residues in the CDR3. Germline V gives CDR1 SQVTM, CDR2 ANQGSEA. Trimming cost V 6 bases and J 8 bases; bases outside gene matches: 10. CDR3 sequence: CSVKTSGFGHEQFF. The CDR3 DNA reads TGCAGCGTCAAGACTAGCGGGTTTGGCCATGAGCAGTTCTTC.